This passage covers 30 T cell receptor beta chains from one sample sequenced in a study of human T cells and chemical hapten exposure. Described time point: pre-sensitization, week 0. Stated treatment: therapeutic diphenylcyclopropenone sensitization with weekly scalp DPC. MiXCR, run by TCRdb on the RACE reads, gives a single entry per CDR3 protein. The data contain some 200,000 distinct CDR3 sequences, more than 25% of them singletons. The sequencing here drew on whole blood, taken in connection with sensitization to the hapten diphenylcyclopropenone (DPC). These receptors came from a young woman with alopecia areata. Some clones in this sample may be carry-over from other donors' samples.

The V and J genes are TRBV5-1 and TRBJ1-2, with 8 bases matching TRBD1. CDR3 length: 13 residues. V lost 0 bases, J lost 6 bases, and 1 base stayed unmatched. Germline V lookup: CDR1 SGHRS, CDR2 YFSETQ. As DNA, the CDR3 is TGCGCCAGCAGCTTGGGACAGGGGAATGGCTACACCTTC. Translated, it gives CASSLGQGNGYTF.

The chain employs TRBV6-1 and TRBJ1-1; the D is unclear. V gave up 2 bases and J gave up 4 bases, with 11 bases separating them. Germline V lookup: CDR1 MNHNS, CDR2 SASEGT. The CDR3 contains 14 residues. The CDR3 region has the DNA TGTGCCAGCAGTGAACAGACCATGAGCACTGAAGCTTTCTTT. Protein sequence: CASSEQTMSTEAFF.

This clonotype was counted a few times. This chain links TRBV13 with TRBJ2-7; TRBD1 aligns across 7 bases. The germline gives CDR1 PRHDT, CDR2 FYEKMQ (reference sequence). V lost 4 bases and J lost 1; bases outside the gene matches: 7. The CDR3 length is 15 residues. The CDR3 coding sequence is TGTGCCAGCAGCTCCTCGGCAGGGGGATCCTACGAGCAGTACTTC. Protein sequence: CASSSSAGGSYEQYF.

The chain links TRBV4-3 to TRBJ2-3, with D possibly matching TRBD2 (5 bases). The germline V gene encodes CDR1 LGHNA and CDR2 YSLEER. Trimming left V 2 bases short and J 5 bases short, with 14 bases between. The CDR3 length is 15 residues. The CDR3 sequence is CASSQIFSAGDTQYF. Here the CDR3 DNA reads TGCGCCAGCAGCCAAATATTCTCGGCGGGAGATACGCAGTATTTT.

The V gene is TRBV24-1, the J gene TRBJ2-1; D may be TRBD2 (5 bases). The CDR3 totals 16 residues. V shed 4 bases and J shed 6 bases, with 18 bases lying between them. Per germline, CDR1 KGHDR and CDR2 SFDVKD. The CDR3 DNA reads TGTGCCACCAGTGACCGGGGTCAGAGCGCGGGCAATGAGCAGTTCTTC. Protein: CATSDRGQSAGNEQFF.

This chain connects TRBV6-2 or TRBV6-3 to TRBJ1-5; tentatively, D is TRBD1 (6 bases). Germline CDR1 reads MNHEY; CDR2 reads SVGEGT. The V gene lost 1 base and the J gene lost 5 bases, with 12 bases spanning the gap. This CDR3 spans 15 amino acids. For the CDR3, the DNA is TGTGCCAGCAGTTACTGGGGGGGGCCCGATCAGCCCCAGCATTTT. It codes for CASSYWGGPDQPQHF.

This clonotype was detected a few times. This chain joins TRBV7-6 and TRBJ1-6; TRBD1 might be the D (6 bases). The CDR3 sequence is 15 residues long. Trimming pared 5 bases from V and 7 bases from J, leaving 15 bases between. The germline CDR1 and CDR2 sequences are SGHVS and FNYEAQ. DNA for the CDR3: TGTGCCAGCAGCAGCCAACAGGGCGCGAATTCACCCCTCCACTTT. Translation gives CASSSQQGANSPLHF. Together with reference TRBV7-6 and TRBJ1-6, the CDR3 gives the full variable domain: GAGVSQSPRYKVTKRGQDVALRCDPISGHVSLYWYRQALGQGPEFLTYFNYEAQQDKSGLPNDRFSAERPEGSISTLTIQRTEQRDSAMYRCASSSQQGANSPLHFGNGTRLTVT.

A few counts support this clonotype. Because it lacks the conserved phenylalanine or tryptophan at the end, this CDR3 is likely a read error. It is unclear where the CDR3 begins or ends on the DNA, so no DNA is shown, and the CDR3 is as TCRdb lists it. The chain has TRBV28 and TRBJ1-5; the table's D call TRBD1 went unverified against the DNA. The CDR3 is made up of 11 amino acids, end residues included. Germline values: CDR1 MDHEN, CDR2 SYDVKM. The CDR3 here is CASSRIGQDAL.

The chain recombines TRBV3-1 with TRBJ1-4, with D perhaps matching TRBD1 (5 bases). This CDR3 region has 15 residues. V gave up 1 base and J gave up 8 bases, with 14 bases separating them. Germline CDR1 reads LGHDT; CDR2 reads YNNKEL (reference sequence). The CDR3 spells CASSQGDGQGEKLFF. CDR3 coding DNA: TGTGCCAGCAGCCAAGGGGACGGTCAAGGGGAAAAACTGTTTTTT.

This sequence joins TRBV2 and TRBJ1-2, with D possibly TRBD1 on 5 matching bases. CDR1 and CDR2 from the germline V gene are SNHLY and FYNNEI. V lost 6 bases and J 6 bases, leaving 17 bases between the germline ends. The CDR3 runs to 14 residues. In nucleotides, the CDR3 is TGTGCCAGCAGGGAGGGACCGAGGGTCAATGGCTACACCTTC. Its translation: CASREGPRVNGYTF.

This clonotype was counted at least ten times. The rearrangement joins TRBV5-4 to TRBJ1-2; D not certain. V dropped 0 bases and J dropped 2 bases, with 5 bases sitting between them. In germline, CDR1 is SGHNT, CDR2 YYREEE (reference sequence). The CDR3 is made up of 13 amino acids. CDR3 sequence: CASSLGENYGYTF. The DNA for the CDR3 is TGTGCCAGCAGCTTGGGGGAAAACTATGGCTACACCTTC.

The genes are TRBV25-1 and TRBJ2-3; 10 nucleotides match TRBD2. V was clipped by 6 bases and J by 6 bases; unmatched bases: 9. The CDR3 contains 15 residues. Per the germline V gene, CDR1 is MGHDK and CDR2 is SYGVNS. The CDR3 loop reads CASSPSGGAGDTQYF. The CDR3 DNA reads TGTGCCAGCAGCCCAAGCGGGGGGGCCGGGGATACGCAGTATTTT.

V usage is TRBV7-2 and J usage is TRBJ2-3; TRBD2 aligns across 7 bases. With V trimmed by 1 base and J by 4 bases, 2 bases remained unmatched. The CDR3 length is 14 residues. The V gene's germline CDR1 is SGHTA and CDR2 FQGNSA. The CDR3 DNA reads TGTGCCAGCAGCTTAGGCGGGAGAGCAGATACGCAGTATTTT. It translates to CASSLGGRADTQYF.

This clonotype was seen only a few times. This chain joins TRBV29-1 and TRBJ2-3, with D perhaps assigned TRBD1 or TRBD2 (5 bases each). The germline CDR1 and CDR2 sequences are SQVTM and ANQGSEA. V lost 6 bases to trimming and J lost 4 bases, with 11 bases between them. The CDR3 runs 12 residues. As DNA, the CDR3 is TGCAGCGTGGGGGAGATTGCAGATACGCAGTATTTT. Translated: CSVGEIADTQYF.

V usage is TRBV10-1 and J usage is TRBJ2-3; D not resolved. Germline loops: CDR1 WNHNN, CDR2 SYGVQD (reference sequence). Trimming removed 0 bases at V and 7 bases at J, with 8 bases between. This CDR3 spans 13 amino acids. The CDR3 reads CASSESGSYTQYF. CDR3 in DNA: TGCGCCAGCAGTGAGTCGGGGTCATATACGCAGTATTTT.

This clonotype occurred a few times. J is TRBJ2-1 and V is TRBV5-1, with 9 bases matching TRBD2. This CDR3 spans 15 amino acids. The germline CDR1 and CDR2 sequences are SGHRS and YFSETQ. Losses at the gene ends were 5 bases for V and 5 bases for J; bases not matched to a gene: 8. The CDR3 coding sequence is TGCGCCAGCAGTCCCCTAGCGGGACTCAACAATGAGCAGTTCTTC. It encodes CASSPLAGLNNEQFF.

In its sample, this clonotype was seen a few times. The J gene is TRBJ2-7, the V gene TRBV5-1; unclear D gene. The germline V gene encodes CDR1 SGHRS and CDR2 YFSETQ. The CDR3 extends over 13 amino acids. The V and J ends lost 2 bases and 2 bases respectively, with 8 bases between them. The CDR3 bases are TGCGCCAGCAGCTTCTCGTCAGCCTACGAGCAGTACTTC. Translation gives CASSFSSAYEQYF.

The chain combines TRBV7-8 with TRBJ1-2, with 7 bases identical to TRBD1. Per germline, CDR1 SGHVS and CDR2 FQNEAQ. With V trimmed by 2 bases and J by 4 bases, 10 bases remained unmatched. This CDR3 spans 16 amino acids. CDR3: CASSLLAGGQSYGYTF. The CDR3 nucleotides are TGTGCCAGCAGCTTATTAGCAGGGGGACAGAGCTATGGCTACACCTTC. The full variable domain, with the rest looked up from reference TRBV7-8 and TRBJ1-2, is GAGVSQSPRYKVAKRGQDVALRCDPISGHVSLFWYQQALGQGPEFLTYFQNEAQLDKSGLPSDRFFAERPEGSVSTLKIQRTQQEDSAVYLCASSLLAGGQSYGYTFGSGTRLTVV.

V is TRBV6-5 and J is TRBJ2-3, with TRBD1 matching over 7 bases. V gave up 2 bases and J gave up 6 bases; unmatched junction bases: 2. The V gene's germline CDR1 is MNHEY and CDR2 SVGAGI. The CDR3 has 13 amino acids. The CDR3 sequence: CASSYTGEDTQYF. CDR3 DNA sequence: TGTGCCAGCAGTTACACAGGGGAGGATACGCAGTATTTT.

This clonotype appeared a few times. This rearrangement joins TRBV5-7 to TRBJ1-4, with D tentatively TRBD1 (5 bases). TRBV5-7 is an ORF; its function is uncertain. There are 15 residues in the CDR3. The ends were cut back, 4 bases at V and 5 bases at J, with 15 bases in the middle. The chain's CDR3 is CASSPTGPGNEKLFF. The CDR3 nucleotides read TGTGCCAGCAGCCCAACCGGCCCAGGGAATGAAAAACTGTTTTTT.

This clonotype was seen many times. This chain links TRBV28 with TRBJ2-7, with D tentatively TRBD1 (6 bases). Germline assignment: CDR1 MDHEN and CDR2 SYDVKM. V lost 5 bases, J lost 3 bases, and 14 bases lay in between. This CDR3 is 14 amino acids long. The CDR3: CASSPTGSVYEQYF. DNA for the CDR3: TGTGCCAGCAGTCCAACAGGGTCTGTCTACGAGCAGTACTTC.

The chain combines TRBV28 with TRBJ2-7, with a tentative D call TRBD2 (6 bases). CDR3 size: 17 residues. Germline V CDR1 and CDR2: MDHEN, SYDVKM. Between the trimmed V and J ends, which lost 5 bases and 0 bases, there was a span of 20 bases. CDR3 DNA sequence: TGTGCCAGCAGTCCCCCCTCCGGGAGAGTGAGCTCCTACGAGCAGTACTTC. As protein: CASSPPSGRVSSYEQYF.

This clonotype has only a few counts. The V call is TRBV7-2, the J call TRBJ2-2; TRBD1 agrees at 8 bases. This CDR3 contains 16 residues. Germline V gene lookup returns CDR1 SGHTA and CDR2 FQGNSA. V dropped 4 bases and J dropped 0; count of bases not matched to a gene: 4. The CDR3 region has the DNA TGTGCCAGCAGCTCCGGACAGGGCCCGAACACCGGGGAGCTGTTTTTT. Amino acid sequence: CASSSGQGPNTGELFF.

This clonotype was detected only a few times. This rearrangement joins TRBV7-6 to TRBJ2-7; D is uncertain. The CDR3 loop spans 13 amino acids. V was cut by 2 bases and J by 1 base, with 6 bases left in between. Germline CDR1 reads SGHVS; CDR2 reads FNYEAQ. Here the CDR3 reads CASSLSESYEQYF. DNA of the CDR3: TGTGCCAGCAGCTTAAGCGAGTCCTACGAGCAGTACTTC.

This clonotype was seen a few times. The chain carries TRBV7-2 and TRBJ2-5, with D possibly being TRBD1 or TRBD2 (5 bases each). CDR3 length: 15 amino acids. Germline CDR1 reads SGHTA; CDR2 reads FQGNSA. V gave up 3 bases and J gave up 1 base, with 12 bases separating them. This CDR3 reads CASSFIGDVQETQYF. The CDR3 nucleotides read TGTGCCAGCAGCTTTATCGGGGACGTCCAAGAGACCCAGTACTTC.

The V gene is TRBV29-1, the J gene TRBJ1-1, with 10 bases that match TRBD1. Germline CDR1 is SQVTM and CDR2 is ANQGSEA. Losses at the gene ends were 3 bases for V and 1 base for J; bases not matched to a gene: 8. CDR3 size: 16 residues. The CDR3 protein is CSVERQGARGNTEAFF. The DNA of the CDR3 is TGCAGCGTTGAGCGACAGGGGGCCAGAGGGAACACTGAAGCTTTCTTT.

The chain uses TRBV4-3 and TRBJ1-4, with a tentative D call TRBD1 (5 bases). There are 13 residues in the CDR3. V shed 4 bases and J shed 16 bases, with 19 bases lying between them. The V gene's germline CDR1 is LGHNA and CDR2 YSLEER. CDR3 protein: CASSPSREGFAFF. The DNA of the CDR3 is TGCGCCAGCAGCCCAAGCAGGGAGGGGTTTGCGTTTTTT.

This chain links TRBV6-1 with TRBJ2-7, with 7 bases identical to TRBD2. V gave up 5 bases and J gave up 3 bases; unmatched junction bases: 13. CDR3 length: 16 residues. The germline V gene has CDR1 MNHNS and CDR2 SASEGT. CDR3 DNA: TGTGCCAGCAGTTTAGTTTTTGGCGGGGGTGACTACGAGCAGTACTTC. It yields the protein CASSLVFGGGDYEQYF.

The J gene is TRBJ2-3, the V gene TRBV7-9; 10 bases fit TRBD2. V was clipped by 5 bases and J by 3 bases; unmatched bases: 8. This CDR3 spans 16 amino acids. Per the germline V gene, CDR1 is SEHNR and CDR2 is FQNEAQ (reference sequence). The DNA of the CDR3 is TGTGCCAGCAGCGAGTCGGGACTAGCGATTACAGATACGCAGTATTTT. As protein: CASSESGLAITDTQYF. The whole variable domain, remainder taken from reference TRBV7-9 and TRBJ2-3, is DTGVSQNPRHKITKRGQNVTFRCDPISEHNRLYWYRQTLGQGPEFLTYFQNEAQLEKSRLLSDRFSAERPKGSFSTLEIQRTEQGDSAMYLCASSESGLAITDTQYFGPGTRLTVL.

CDR3: CASRSGSPDTQYF. The DNA of the CDR3 is TGTGCCAGCAGATCGGGGTCCCCAGATACGCAGTATTTT. The rearrangement uses TRBV28 and TRBJ2-3; tentative D call: TRBD2 (5 bases). CDR3 size: 13 residues. Germline V gives CDR1 MDHEN, CDR2 SYDVKM. The germline V and J ends were trimmed by 6 bases and 4 bases, with 11 bases remaining between them.